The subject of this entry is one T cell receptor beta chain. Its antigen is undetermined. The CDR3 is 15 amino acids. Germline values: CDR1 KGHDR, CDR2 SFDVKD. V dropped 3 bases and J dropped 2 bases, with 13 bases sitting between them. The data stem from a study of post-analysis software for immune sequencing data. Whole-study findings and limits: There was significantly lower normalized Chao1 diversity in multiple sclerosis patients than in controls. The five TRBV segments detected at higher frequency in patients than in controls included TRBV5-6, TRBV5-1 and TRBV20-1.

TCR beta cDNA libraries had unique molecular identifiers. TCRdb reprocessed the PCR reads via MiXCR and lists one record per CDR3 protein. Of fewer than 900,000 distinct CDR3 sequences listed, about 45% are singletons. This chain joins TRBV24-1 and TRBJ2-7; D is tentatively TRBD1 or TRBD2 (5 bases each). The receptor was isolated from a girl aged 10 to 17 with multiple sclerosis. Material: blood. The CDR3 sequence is CATSDERGGTYEQYF. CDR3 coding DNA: TGTGCCACCAGTGATGAGAGGGGCGGCACCTACGAGCAGTACTTC.